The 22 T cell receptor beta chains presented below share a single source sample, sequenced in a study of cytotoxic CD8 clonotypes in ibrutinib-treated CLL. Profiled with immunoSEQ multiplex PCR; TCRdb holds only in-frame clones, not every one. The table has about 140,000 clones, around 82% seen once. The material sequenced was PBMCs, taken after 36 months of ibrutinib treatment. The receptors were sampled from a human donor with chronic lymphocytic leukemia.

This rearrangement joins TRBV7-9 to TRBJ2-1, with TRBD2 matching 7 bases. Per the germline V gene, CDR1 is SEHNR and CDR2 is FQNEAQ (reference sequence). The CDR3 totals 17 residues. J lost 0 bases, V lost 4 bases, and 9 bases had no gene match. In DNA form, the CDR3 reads TGTGCCAGCAGCTCCCGACTAGCCTATAGCTCCTACAATGAGCAGTTCTTC. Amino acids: CASSSRLAYSSYNEQFF.

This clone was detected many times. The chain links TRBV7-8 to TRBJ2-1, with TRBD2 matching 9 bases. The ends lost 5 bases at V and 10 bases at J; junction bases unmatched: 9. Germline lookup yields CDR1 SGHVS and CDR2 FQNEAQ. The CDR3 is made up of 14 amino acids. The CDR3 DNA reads TGTGCCAGCAGCACTCCGGGACTAGCTGTGGAGCAGTTCTTC. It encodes CASSTPGLAVEQFF. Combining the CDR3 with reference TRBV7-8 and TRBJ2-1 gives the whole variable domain GAGVSQSPRYKVAKRGQDVALRCDPISGHVSLFWYQQALGQGPEFLTYFQNEAQLDKSGLPSDRFFAERPEGSVSTLKIQRTQQEDSAVYLCASSTPGLAVEQFFGPGTRLTVL.

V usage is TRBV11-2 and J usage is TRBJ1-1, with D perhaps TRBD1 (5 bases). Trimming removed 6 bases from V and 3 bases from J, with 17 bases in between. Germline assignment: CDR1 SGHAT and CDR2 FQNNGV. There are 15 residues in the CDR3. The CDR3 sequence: CASRLGPGPDTEAFF. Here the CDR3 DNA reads TGTGCCAGCAGATTGGGCCCGGGACCTGACACTGAAGCTTTCTTT.

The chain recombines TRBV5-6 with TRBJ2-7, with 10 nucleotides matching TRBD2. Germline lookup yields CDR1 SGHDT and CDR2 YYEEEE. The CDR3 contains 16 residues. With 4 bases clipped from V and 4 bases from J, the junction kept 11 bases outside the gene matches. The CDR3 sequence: CASSPTQLAGPYEQYF. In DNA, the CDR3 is TGTGCCAGCAGCCCGACTCAACTAGCGGGGCCGTACGAGCAGTACTTC.

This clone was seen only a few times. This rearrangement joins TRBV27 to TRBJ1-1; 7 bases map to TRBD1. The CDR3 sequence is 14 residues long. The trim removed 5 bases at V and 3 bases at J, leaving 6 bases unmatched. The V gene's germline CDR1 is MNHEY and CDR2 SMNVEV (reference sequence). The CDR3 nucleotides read TGTGCCAGCAGTGAGGGACAGTACTACACTGAAGCTTTCTTT. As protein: CASSEGQYYTEAFF.

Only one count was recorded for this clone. CDR3 nucleotides: TGTGCCAGCAGTGAGACGAGGAGGGGTGCTTCCTACGAGCAGTACTTC. Translating it yields CASSETRRGASYEQYF. The chain is built from TRBV27 and TRBJ2-7, with D possibly matching TRBD2 (6 bases). CDR3 length equals 16 residues. In germline, CDR1 is MNHEY, CDR2 SMNVEV (reference sequence). V was clipped by 5 bases and J by 1 base, with 18 bases between them.

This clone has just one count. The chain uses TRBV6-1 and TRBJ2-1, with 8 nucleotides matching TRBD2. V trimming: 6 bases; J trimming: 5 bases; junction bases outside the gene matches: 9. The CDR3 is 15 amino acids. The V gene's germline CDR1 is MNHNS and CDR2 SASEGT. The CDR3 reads CASRGPSGRHNEQFF. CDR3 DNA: TGTGCCAGCAGGGGCCCCAGCGGGAGACACAATGAGCAGTTCTTC.

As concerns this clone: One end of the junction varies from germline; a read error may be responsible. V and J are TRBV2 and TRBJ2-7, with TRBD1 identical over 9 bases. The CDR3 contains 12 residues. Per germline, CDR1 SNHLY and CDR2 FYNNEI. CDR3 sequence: CASDEQRDRANF. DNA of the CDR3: TGTGCCAGCGACGAACAACGGGACAGGGCGAACTTC.

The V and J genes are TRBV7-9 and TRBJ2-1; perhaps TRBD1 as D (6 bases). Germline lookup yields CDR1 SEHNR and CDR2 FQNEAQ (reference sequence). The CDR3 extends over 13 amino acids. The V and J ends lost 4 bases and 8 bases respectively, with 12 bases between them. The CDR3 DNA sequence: TGTGCCAGCAGCTCCAGGGGATCGGATGAGCAGTTCTTC. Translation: CASSSRGSDEQFF. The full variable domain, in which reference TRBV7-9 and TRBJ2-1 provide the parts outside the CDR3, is DTGVSQNPRHKITKRGQNVTFRCDPISEHNRLYWYRQTLGQGPEFLTYFQNEAQLEKSRLLSDRFSAERPKGSFSTLEIQRTEQGDSAMYLCASSSRGSDEQFFGPGTRLTVL.

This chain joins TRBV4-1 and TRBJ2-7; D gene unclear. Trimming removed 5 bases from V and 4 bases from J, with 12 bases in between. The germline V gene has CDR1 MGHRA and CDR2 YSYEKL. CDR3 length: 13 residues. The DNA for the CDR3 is TGCGCCAGCAGCTCGGCCGTCTGGTACGAGCAGTACTTC. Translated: CASSSAVWYEQYF.

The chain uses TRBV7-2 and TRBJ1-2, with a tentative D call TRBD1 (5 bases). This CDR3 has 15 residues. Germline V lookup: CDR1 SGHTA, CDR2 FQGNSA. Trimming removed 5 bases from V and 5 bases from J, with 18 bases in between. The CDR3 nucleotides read TGTGCCAGCAGCGACCTCCGGGGCAGCGTATATGGCTACACCTTC. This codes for CASSDLRGSVYGYTF.

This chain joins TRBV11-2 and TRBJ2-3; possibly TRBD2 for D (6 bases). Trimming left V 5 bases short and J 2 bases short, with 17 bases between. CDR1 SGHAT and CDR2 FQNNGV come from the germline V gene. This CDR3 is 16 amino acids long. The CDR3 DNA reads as TGTGCCAGCAGCCCGCCGTACGGGGGACTCACAGATACGCAGTATTTT. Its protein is CASSPPYGGLTDTQYF.

CDR3 DNA: TGTGCCAGCAAAAGCGGACCGAACTCTGGAAACACCATATATTTT. Its translation is CASKSGPNSGNTIYF. The rearrangement links TRBV6-1 to TRBJ1-3; the D is unclear. The CDR3 is 15 residues long. Germline V gene sequence: CDR1 MNHNS, CDR2 SASEGT. The V end lost 7 bases, the J end lost 0 bases, and 13 bases lay between the germline ends.

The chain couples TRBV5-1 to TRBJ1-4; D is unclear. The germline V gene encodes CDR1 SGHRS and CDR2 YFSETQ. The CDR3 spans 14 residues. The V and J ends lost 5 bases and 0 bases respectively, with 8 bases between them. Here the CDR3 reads CASRIRATNEKLFF. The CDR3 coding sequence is TGCGCCAGCAGGATCCGGGCAACTAATGAAAAACTGTTTTTT.

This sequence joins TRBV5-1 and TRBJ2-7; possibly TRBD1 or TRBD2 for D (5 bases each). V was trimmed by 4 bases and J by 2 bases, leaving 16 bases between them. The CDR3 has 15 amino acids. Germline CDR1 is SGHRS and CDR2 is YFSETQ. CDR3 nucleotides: TGCGCCAGCAGCCCGGCCGGGACGTTTACCTACGAGCAGTACTTC. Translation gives CASSPAGTFTYEQYF.

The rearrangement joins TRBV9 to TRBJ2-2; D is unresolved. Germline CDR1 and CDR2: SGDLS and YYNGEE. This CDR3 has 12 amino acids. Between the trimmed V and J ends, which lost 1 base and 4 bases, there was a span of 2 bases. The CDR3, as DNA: TGTGCCAGCAGCGTAACCACCGGGGAGCTGTTTTTT. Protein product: CASSVTTGELFF.

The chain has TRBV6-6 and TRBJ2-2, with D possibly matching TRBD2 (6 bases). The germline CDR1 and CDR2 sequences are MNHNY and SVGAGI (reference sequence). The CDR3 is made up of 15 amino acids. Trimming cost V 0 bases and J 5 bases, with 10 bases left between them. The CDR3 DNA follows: TGTGCCAGCAGTTACTCTCGGGGAGGTACCGGGGAGCTGTTTTTT. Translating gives CASSYSRGGTGELFF.

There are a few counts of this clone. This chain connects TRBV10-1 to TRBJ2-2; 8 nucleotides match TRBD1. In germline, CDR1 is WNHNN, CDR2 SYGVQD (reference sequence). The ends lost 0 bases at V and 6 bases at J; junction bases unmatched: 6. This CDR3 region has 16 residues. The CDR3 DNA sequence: TGCGCCAGCAGTGAGTCCGGACAGGGAAGGGCCGGGGAGCTGTTTTTT. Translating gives CASSESGQGRAGELFF.

Written as DNA, the CDR3 is TGTGCCGGGGGGCGACGAGAGAACACTGAAGCTTTCTTT. This codes for CAGGRRENTEAFF. The chain couples TRBV6-1 to TRBJ1-1, with D tentatively TRBD1 (6 bases). Per germline, CDR1 MNHNS and CDR2 SASEGT. This CDR3 comprises 13 residues. V gave up 11 bases and J gave up 1 base, with 14 bases separating them.

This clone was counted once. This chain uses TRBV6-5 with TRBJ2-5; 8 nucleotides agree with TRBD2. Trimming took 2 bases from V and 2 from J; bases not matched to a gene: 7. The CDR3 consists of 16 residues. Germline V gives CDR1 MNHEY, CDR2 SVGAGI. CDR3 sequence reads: CASSYTSGTLQETQYF. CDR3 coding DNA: TGTGCCAGCAGTTACACTAGCGGTACTCTTCAAGAGACCCAGTACTTC.

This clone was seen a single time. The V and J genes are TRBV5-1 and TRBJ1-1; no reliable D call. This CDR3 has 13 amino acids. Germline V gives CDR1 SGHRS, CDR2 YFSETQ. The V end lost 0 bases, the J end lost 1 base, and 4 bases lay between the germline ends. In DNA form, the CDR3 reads TGCGCCAGCAGCTTGGGGGGGAACACTGAAGCTTTCTTT. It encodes CASSLGGNTEAFF.

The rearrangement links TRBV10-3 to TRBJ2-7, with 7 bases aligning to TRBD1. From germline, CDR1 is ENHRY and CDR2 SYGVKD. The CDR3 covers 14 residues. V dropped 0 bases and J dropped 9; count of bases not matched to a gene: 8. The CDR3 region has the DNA TGTGCCATCAGTGAGTCAACAGGGGTGGTTCGGCAGTACTTC. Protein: CAISESTGVVRQYF.